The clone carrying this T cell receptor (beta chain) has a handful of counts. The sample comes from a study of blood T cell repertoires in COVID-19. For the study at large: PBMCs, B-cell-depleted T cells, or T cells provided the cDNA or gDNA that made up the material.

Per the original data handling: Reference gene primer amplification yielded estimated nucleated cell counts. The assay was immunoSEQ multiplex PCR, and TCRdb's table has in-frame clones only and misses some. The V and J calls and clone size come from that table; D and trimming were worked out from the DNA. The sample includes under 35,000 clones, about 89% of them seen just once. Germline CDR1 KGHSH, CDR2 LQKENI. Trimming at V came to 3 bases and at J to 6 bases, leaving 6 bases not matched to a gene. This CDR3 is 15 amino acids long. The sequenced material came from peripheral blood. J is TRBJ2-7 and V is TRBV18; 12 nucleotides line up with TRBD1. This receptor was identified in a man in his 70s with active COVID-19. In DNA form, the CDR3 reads TGTGCCAGCTCACCCACGGGACAGGGGGCGAGCGAGCAGTACTTC. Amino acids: CASSPTGQGASEQYF.